Each of the 22 T cell receptor beta chains below was sequenced from the same sample in a study of patients and donors after allogeneic stem cell transplantation. One entry per CDR3 protein results from TCRdb running MiXCR on the RT-PCR reads. The sample yields 100,000 to 130,000 distinct CDR3 sequences, approximately 40% seen once. Specimen: blood, either unsorted or a sorted T cell fraction (not recorded which). The receptors were sampled from a human donor who was either an allogeneic HSCT recipient or a stem cell or donor lymphocyte infusion donor (not recorded which). It is not recorded whose cells these are; they may come from a transplant donor.

The rearrangement uses TRBV20-1 and TRBJ1-4, with a weak D call TRBD1 (5 bases). From germline, CDR1 is DFQATT and CDR2 SNEGSKA (reference sequence). V lost 4 bases and J 4 bases, leaving 10 bases between the germline ends. CDR3 length: 13 amino acids. CDR3 region: CSATGALNEKLFF. DNA for the CDR3: TGCAGTGCTACCGGGGCGCTTAATGAAAAACTGTTTTTT.

The CDR3 bases are TGTGCCAGCGCCTCCCTGGGACTAGCGGGAGAGACCCAGTACTTC. Translated: CASASLGLAGETQYF. This chain uses TRBV12-3 or TRBV12-4 with TRBJ2-5; TRBD2 matches 12 bases. The V and J ends lost 8 bases and 4 bases, in that order; junction bases with no gene match: 8. The CDR3 is made up of 15 amino acids.

The chain links TRBV5-1 to TRBJ2-1; 12 bases agree with TRBD2. J lost 10 bases, V lost 1 base, and 6 bases had no gene match. The germline V gene encodes CDR1 SGHRS and CDR2 YFSETQ. The CDR3 has 15 residues. The CDR3 DNA sequence: TGCGCCAGCAGCTTGCAACCTAGCGGGAGGGAGGAGCAGTTCTTC. Amino acids: CASSLQPSGREEQFF. The complete variable domain, with remaining parts taken from reference TRBV5-1 and TRBJ2-1, reads KAGVTQTPRYLIKTRGQQVTLSCSPISGHRSVSWYQQTPGQGLQFLFEYFSETQRNKGNFPGRFSGRQFSNSRSEMNVSTLELGDSALYLCASSLQPSGREEQFFGPGTRLTVL.

This rearrangement joins TRBV29-1 to TRBJ2-3, with TRBD2 matching 8 bases. The V and J ends lost 5 bases and 3 bases, in that order; junction bases with no gene match: 10. The length of the CDR3 is 15 residues. Germline values: CDR1 SQVTM, CDR2 ANQGSEA. Here the CDR3 DNA reads TGCAGCGTTAGCGGGGGCTCAAGTCCTACAGATACGCAGTATTTT. It yields the protein CSVSGGSSPTDTQYF.

Here the CDR3 DNA reads TGTGCCAGCATTAAGAACACCGGGGAGCTGTTTTTT. Encoded protein: CASIKNTGELFF. This chain joins TRBV6-5 and TRBJ2-2; D call uncertain. The CDR3 covers 12 residues. The V end lost 7 bases, the J end lost 1 base, and 4 bases lay between the germline ends. Germline CDR1 is MNHEY and CDR2 is SVGAGI.

The chain uses TRBV9 and TRBJ1-6; D may be TRBD1 (5 bases). The length of the CDR3 is 15 residues. Deletions cut 3 bases from V and 7 bases from J, with 14 bases between. Germline assignment: CDR1 SGDLS and CDR2 YYNGEE. The CDR3 DNA is TGTGCCAGCAGCGGTACCGGGGCCCTCAATTCACCCCTCCACTTT. Translation: CASSGTGALNSPLHF.

The sample holds many counts of this clonotype. The chain carries TRBV29-1 and TRBJ1-1; D is undetermined. The germline V gene encodes CDR1 SQVTM and CDR2 ANQGSEA. Between the trimmed V and J ends, which lost 3 bases and 0 bases, there was a span of 2 bases. The length of the CDR3 is 11 residues. CDR3 amino acids: CSVEMNTEAFF. The CDR3 nucleotides read TGCAGCGTTGAGATGAACACTGAAGCTTTCTTT.

The chain carries TRBV12-3 or TRBV12-4 and TRBJ2-5; D possibly uses TRBD1 or TRBD2 (6 bases each). Trimming took 1 base from V and 1 from J, leaving 19 bases between them. This CDR3 is 18 amino acids long. The CDR3 region has the DNA TGTGCCAGCAGTTTAGTCCCGGGGGCAGTTGGGTCCCAAGAGACCCAGTACTTC. Translating gives CASSLVPGAVGSQETQYF.

V gene TRBV6-5 combines with J gene TRBJ1-2; no reliable D call. CDR3 size: 13 residues. The V gene's germline CDR1 is MNHEY and CDR2 SVGAGI. Trimming stripped 2 bases from V and 10 bases from J, with 14 bases between. CDR3 DNA sequence: TGTGCCAGCAGTTACCGGGGTGGGTTGCACTACACCTTC. The encoded protein is CASSYRGGLHYTF.

The gene calls are TRBV20-1 and TRBJ2-7; TRBD1 might be the D (6 bases). The CDR3 loop spans 16 amino acids. CDR1 is DFQATT, CDR2 SNEGSKA, per germline (reference sequence). V was clipped by 2 bases and J by 0 bases, with 17 bases between them. The CDR3: CSARWTGHSSSYEQYF. DNA for the CDR3: TGCAGTGCTAGATGGACGGGACACTCGAGCTCCTACGAGCAGTACTTC.

The genes are TRBV29-1 and TRBJ2-1; tentative D call: TRBD2 (6 bases). CDR3 length: 15 residues. Deletions cut 4 bases from V and 3 bases from J, with 16 bases between. CDR1 is SQVTM, CDR2 ANQGSEA, per germline. In DNA form, the CDR3 reads TGCAGCGTTGTCCCCCGGGACTTGCTCTACAATGAGCAGTTCTTC. Its translation: CSVVPRDLLYNEQFF.

The gene calls are TRBV4-3 and TRBJ1-1; D is possibly TRBD1 (5 bases). The CDR3 spans 14 residues. Trimming cost V 4 bases and J 4 bases, with 13 bases left between them. Germline values: CDR1 LGHNA, CDR2 YSLEER. The CDR3 DNA is TGCGCCAGCAGCCGCCAACAGGTAGCCACTGAAGCTTTCTTT. This translates into CASSRQQVATEAFF.

This clonotype was picked up a small number of times. The chain has TRBV20-1 and TRBJ2-1; D might be TRBD2 (6 bases). The CDR3 is 15 residues long. CDR1 DFQATT and CDR2 SNEGSKA come from the germline V gene (reference sequence). V was clipped by 3 bases and J by 2 bases, with 14 bases between them. CDR3 DNA sequence: TGCAGTGCTAGGGACCCGGGACTGGCCTACAATGAGCAGTTCTTC. It encodes CSARDPGLAYNEQFF.

There are a few counts of this clonotype. J is TRBJ1-2 and V is TRBV4-3, with D possibly TRBD1 on 6 matching bases. This CDR3 comprises 13 residues. V gave up 4 bases and J gave up 2 bases, with 8 bases separating them. Germline CDR1 and CDR2: LGHNA and YSLEER. The CDR3 DNA follows: TGCGCCAGCAGCCGGGACATCAACTATGGCTACACCTTC. This translates into CASSRDINYGYTF.

The genes are TRBV4-3 and TRBJ2-5; D remains ambiguous. CDR1 is LGHNA and CDR2 is YSLEER in the germline V gene. The CDR3 length is 15 residues. V dropped 1 base and J dropped 5 bases, with 14 bases sitting between them. The CDR3 sequence: CASSQVFADGETQYF. The CDR3 region has the DNA TGCGCCAGCAGCCAAGTTTTCGCGGATGGGGAGACCCAGTACTTC.

The rearrangement uses TRBV15 and TRBJ2-7; no reliable D call. Trimming removed 2 bases at V and 1 base at J, with 12 bases between. Looked up from germline, CDR1 is LNHNV and CDR2 is YYDKDF (reference sequence). CDR3 length equals 15 residues. The CDR3 spells CATSRSYLGSYEQYF. The CDR3 nucleotides read TGTGCCACCAGCAGATCCTACCTAGGTTCCTACGAGCAGTACTTC.

The chain uses TRBV6-6 and TRBJ1-4; the match to TRBD1 covers 9 bases. The length of the CDR3 is 14 residues. J gave up 7 bases and V 6 bases, and 6 bases lay outside the gene matches. Germline CDR1 reads MNHNY; CDR2 reads SVGAGI (reference sequence). The CDR3 is CASSPGQGSEKLFF. The CDR3 DNA reads as TGTGCCAGCAGCCCGGGACAGGGAAGTGAAAAACTGTTTTTT.

This clonotype was counted only a few times. The rearrangement uses TRBV28 and TRBJ1-2, with D unresolved. The CDR3 totals 13 residues. Germline CDR1 reads MDHEN; CDR2 reads SYDVKM. V lost 6 bases, J lost 7 bases, and 15 bases lay in between. CDR3: CASSTTPEGGYTF. The DNA of the CDR3 is TGTGCCAGCAGCACTACCCCAGAGGGTGGCTACACCTTC.

CDR3 nucleotides: TGTGCCAGCAGTTACTCGTATTCCGGCACAGATACGCAGTATTTT. Encoded protein: CASSYSYSGTDTQYF. V gene TRBV6-5 combines with J gene TRBJ2-3; D call uncertain. CDR1 and CDR2 from the germline V gene are MNHEY and SVGAGI. Deletions cut 0 bases from V and 1 base from J, with 8 bases between. This CDR3 is 15 amino acids long.

The genes are TRBV2 and TRBJ2-2; D possibly corresponds to TRBD1 (5 bases). Germline CDR1 reads SNHLY; CDR2 reads FYNNEI. This CDR3 spans 13 amino acids. V was cut by 6 bases and J by 5 bases, with 10 bases left in between. CDR3 loop: CASRGTGTGELFF. The CDR3 DNA follows: TGTGCCAGCAGAGGTACAGGTACCGGGGAGCTGTTTTTT. The complete variable domain, with remaining parts taken from reference TRBV2 and TRBJ2-2, reads EPEVTQTPSHQVTQMGQEVILRCVPISNHLYFYWYRQILGQKVEFLVSFYNNEISEKSEIFDDQFSVERPDGSNFTLKIRSTKLEDSAMYFCASRGTGTGELFFGEGSRLTVL.

This chain's CDR3 is CASRAGQAGKTQYF. CDR3 in DNA: TGTGCCAGTCGAGCTGGACAGGCGGGGAAGACCCAGTACTTC. This sequence joins TRBV2 and TRBJ2-5; D might be TRBD1 (7 bases). The CDR3 length is 14 residues. Trimming cost V 9 bases and J 6 bases, with 20 bases left between them. CDR1 and CDR2 (germline): SNHLY, FYNNEI.

This clonotype occurred a few times. CDR3 in amino acids: CASSQTGGAEAFF. For the CDR3, the DNA is TGTGCCAGCAGCCAGACAGGGGGCGCGGAAGCTTTCTTT. The genes are TRBV7-2 and TRBJ1-1, with 10 bases aligning to TRBD1. The CDR3 has 13 residues. The V and J ends lost 5 bases and 8 bases, in that order; junction bases with no gene match: 5. Germline lookup yields CDR1 SGHTA and CDR2 FQGNSA.